This TCR beta chain was retrieved from a study of regulatory T cells in long-lasting Graves disease. Across the study: Over 5 years of antithyroid drugs with positive TSH receptor antibodies was taken to mean persistent Graves' disease. General observations from the study: No thyroid tissue was studied; the work used peripheral blood only. It was in persistent disease that TRBV28, TRBJ1-2 and TRBJ2-5 were favored.

The TCR beta library used iRepertoire HTBI primers with Arm-PCR amplification of CDR3. TCRdb re-called the multiplex PCR reads through MiXCR, storing one row per CDR3 protein. Of 350,000 to 450,000 distinct CDR3 sequences in the sample, 21% are singletons; the top ten hold approximately 14%. With respect to this clonotype: What it binds is unknown.

The CDR3 is 19 residues long. Germline V CDR1 and CDR2: LNHNV, YYDKDF (reference sequence). Trimming took 4 bases from V and 3 from J, leaving 26 bases between them. Time point: persistent/refractory GD, antithyroid drugs over 5 years with positive TRAb. The TCR library was made from RNA that had been extracted from PBMCs in TRIzol. Per American Thyroid Association guidelines, Graves' disease was diagnosed. The receptor comes from a female donor with Graves disease. This chain links TRBV15 with TRBJ2-3; TRBD2 is a possible D gene (8 bases). Material: peripheral blood mononuclear cells (PBMCs), obtained when the disease was refractory, from a patient treated with antithyroid drugs. CDR3 DNA: TGTGCCACCAGCACCCAACAGGGGCGGACTAGCAGTGAAACAGATACGCAGTATTTT. It codes for CATSTQQGRTSSETDTQYF.